This T cell receptor beta chain was recovered during a study of T cell responses to AZD1222 COVID-19 vaccine. Overall study: Combined were second doses at about 4 or about 12 weeks. Study-wide points: There were repertoire samples only from the period after the peak T cell response.

Libraries were prepared by immunoSEQ multiplex PCR; TCRdb keeps only in-frame clonotypes and omits some of them. The table shows 130,000 or so clones, with about 93% occurring only once. This CDR3 region has 12 residues. Losses at the gene ends were 8 bases for V and 7 bases for J; bases not matched to a gene: 5. CDR1 is ENHRY, CDR2 SYGVKD, per germline. In regard to this clone: Antigen specificity is unknown.

Sequenced material: peripheral blood, taken on day 0 of AZD1222 vaccination. V is TRBV10-3 and J is TRBJ1-1, with 9 nucleotides matching TRBD1. This sequence originates from an adult in good health. Here the CDR3 DNA reads TGTGCCATCGCCGGACAGGGGATTGAAGCTTTCTTT. Its translation is CAIAGQGIEAFF.